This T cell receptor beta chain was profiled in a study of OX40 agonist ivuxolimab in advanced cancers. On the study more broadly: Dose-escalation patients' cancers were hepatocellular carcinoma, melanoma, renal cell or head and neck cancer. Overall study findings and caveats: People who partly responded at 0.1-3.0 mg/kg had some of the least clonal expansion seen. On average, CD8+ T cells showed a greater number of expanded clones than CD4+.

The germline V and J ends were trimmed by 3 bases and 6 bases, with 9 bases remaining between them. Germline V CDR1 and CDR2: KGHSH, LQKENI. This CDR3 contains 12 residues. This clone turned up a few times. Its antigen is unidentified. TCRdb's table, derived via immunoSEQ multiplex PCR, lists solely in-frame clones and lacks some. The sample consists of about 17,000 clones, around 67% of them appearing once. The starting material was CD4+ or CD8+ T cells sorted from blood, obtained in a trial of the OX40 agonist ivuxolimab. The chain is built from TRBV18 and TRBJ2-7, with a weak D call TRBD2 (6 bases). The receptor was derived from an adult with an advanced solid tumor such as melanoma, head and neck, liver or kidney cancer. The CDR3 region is CASSPGEVEQYF. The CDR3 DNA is TGTGCCAGCTCACCTGGGGAGGTCGAGCAGTACTTC. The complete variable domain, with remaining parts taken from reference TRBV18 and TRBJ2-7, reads NAGVMQNPRHLVRRRGQEARLRCSPMKGHSHVYWYRQLPEEGLKFMVYLQKENIIDESGMPKERFSAEFPKEGPSILRIQQVVRGDSAAYFCASSPGEVEQYFGPGTRLTVT.